This T cell receptor (beta chain) was documented in a study of cytomegalovirus exposure and HLA in healthy donors. Study summary: Previous work identified roughly 110 million unique TCR beta sequences from about 200 million T cells.

Study-wide results and caveats: Sequences of the TCR beta chain were said to predict the HLA-A and HLA-B alleles of most subjects accurately. 16,951 TCR beta sequences were associated with HLA alleles at 0.05 false discovery rate in a later analysis.

Worth noting for this clone: The antigen remains undetermined.

Germline V gene lookup returns CDR1 MNHEY and CDR2 SMNVEV (reference sequence). V lost 2 bases, J lost 3 bases, and 6 bases lay in between. The CDR3 spans 13 residues. 60 Vbeta and 13 Jbeta primers were used in PCR. Sequenced by immunoSEQ multiplex PCR; TCRdb stores in-frame clones only, minus some. The data contain about 140,000 clones, around 80% of them seen just once; the ten biggest clones take up more than 2.5%. The source of this sequence is a man aged 18 to 30 in good health and CMV-seropositive. Sequenced input: PBMCs. The rearrangement links TRBV27 to TRBJ2-3, with unresolved D. The chain's CDR3 is CASSLVSTDTQYF. The CDR3 nucleotides read TGTGCCAGCAGTTTAGTATCGACAGATACGCAGTATTTT.